This note documents a single T cell receptor (beta chain) sequence. Its antigen is not known. This record comes from a study of cytomegalovirus exposure and HLA in healthy donors. Findings of the study overall: A subsequent analysis found that TCR clusters from the first cohort also tended to co-occur in the approximately 110 validation repertoires, with about 93% of cluster scores above 0.

Assay: immunoSEQ multiplex PCR; the TCRdb copy retains only in-frame clones and omits some. The repertoire has about 180,000 clones, about 85% of them found once; the top ten carry approximately 15%. The study drew the donors from its roughly 120-subject validation cohort, separate from the roughly 670-subject first cohort. V shed 0 bases and J 3 bases; nucleotides not matched to a gene: 6. The CDR3 contains 16 residues. Germline V gene sequence: CDR1 MGHRA, CDR2 YSYEKL. The sequencing sample was made of PBMCs. This chain connects TRBV4-1 to TRBJ2-7; 9 bases line up with TRBD2. This TCR came from a man younger than 30 in good health and CMV-seropositive. The DNA of the CDR3 is TGCGCCAGCAGCCAAGAGAGTAGCGGGAGAGACTACGAGCAGTACTTC. This codes for CASSQESSGRDYEQYF.